Listed here are 20 T cell receptor beta chains from one sample, sequenced in a study of shared clonotypes between healthy human individuals. Assay: immunoSEQ multiplex PCR; the TCRdb copy retains only in-frame clones and omits some. The sample shows more than 850,000 clones, about four fifths of them seen only once. Sequenced material: memory CD4+ T cells from PBMCs. Subset reported: CD45RA-negative fraction. The source is a young man in good health. Some clones in this sample may be carry-over from other donors' samples.

This clone was detected once. J is TRBJ2-4 and V is TRBV7-2; D gene ambiguous. Germline CDR1 is SGHTA and CDR2 is FQGNSA. The CDR3 contains 14 residues. Trimming removed 5 bases at V and 8 bases at J, with 16 bases between. The CDR3: CASSDRAPVDIQYF. DNA of the CDR3: TGTGCCAGCAGCGACCGGGCTCCGGTGGACATTCAGTACTTC.

This clone was detected ten times or more. The chain recombines TRBV7-7 with TRBJ2-1, with D unclear. V lost 1 base and J 8 bases, leaving 9 bases between the germline ends. The CDR3 has 13 amino acids. Germline V gives CDR1 SSHAT, CDR2 FNYEAQ (reference sequence). The CDR3 protein is CASSLVWQDEQFF. Written as DNA, the CDR3 is TGTGCCAGCAGCTTAGTGTGGCAGGATGAGCAGTTCTTC.

J is TRBJ1-4 and V is TRBV7-9; D gene uncertain. The CDR3 extends over 15 amino acids. V lost 5 bases to trimming and J lost 7 bases, with 17 bases between them. CDR1 is SEHNR and CDR2 is FQNEAQ in the germline V gene (reference sequence). CDR3 coding DNA: TGTGCCAGCAGCCGAGGGCGGACGGAGGCTGAAAAACTGTTTTTT. It specifies CASSRGRTEAEKLFF.

V usage is TRBV30 and J usage is TRBJ2-3, with D maybe TRBD2 (5 bases). The germline V and J ends were trimmed by 4 bases and 9 bases, with 11 bases remaining between them. The CDR3 sequence is 11 residues long. CDR1 is GTSNPN and CDR2 is SVGIG in the germline V gene (reference sequence). CDR3 loop: CAWTHAGTQYF. In nucleotides, the CDR3 is TGTGCCTGGACTCACGCGGGCACGCAGTATTTT.

V usage is TRBV5-6 and J usage is TRBJ2-2, with a weak D call TRBD1 (6 bases). V gave up 4 bases and J gave up 0 bases, with 16 bases separating them. Germline lookup yields CDR1 SGHDT and CDR2 YYEEEE. The CDR3 consists of 17 residues. CDR3 DNA: TGTGCCAGCAGCCTCCTAGGTGACAGGACGAACACCGGGGAGCTGTTTTTT. Protein sequence: CASSLLGDRTNTGELFF.

This clone was seen once. J is TRBJ1-6 and V is TRBV29-1, with D unclear. The CDR3 extends over 13 amino acids. Deletions cut 6 bases from V and 7 bases from J, with 13 bases between. Germline V gives CDR1 SQVTM, CDR2 ANQGSEA. CDR3 in amino acids: CSVGEALNSPLHF. Here the CDR3 DNA reads TGCAGCGTGGGAGAAGCTCTAAATTCACCCCTCCACTTT.

The V and J genes are TRBV10-3 and TRBJ1-5; tentatively, D is TRBD1 (5 bases). Per the germline V gene, CDR1 is ENHRY and CDR2 is SYGVKD. V was shortened by 11 bases and J by 6 bases, with 8 bases between the two germline ends. This CDR3 is built from 10 residues. This chain's CDR3 is CAHQGQPQHF. The CDR3 DNA reads as TGTGCCCACCAGGGTCAGCCCCAGCATTTT.

With respect to this clone: Other DNA sequences in this sample translate to the same CDR3. CDR3: CASSLGQGYGYTF. Here the CDR3 DNA reads TGTGCCAGCAGTTTAGGACAGGGATATGGCTACACCTTC. V is TRBV28 and J is TRBJ1-2; 8 nucleotides match TRBD1. CDR1 is MDHEN, CDR2 SYDVKM, per germline. With 2 bases clipped from V and 5 bases from J, the junction kept 1 base outside the gene matches. The CDR3 spans 13 residues.

V and J are TRBV6-1 and TRBJ1-1; D not certain. The length of the CDR3 is 14 residues. V lost 3 bases and J 1 base, leaving 9 bases between the germline ends. The V gene's germline CDR1 is MNHNS and CDR2 SASEGT. The CDR3 DNA follows: TGTGCCAGCAGTGAGAGGTGGAGGAACACTGAAGCTTTCTTT. It is translated as CASSERWRNTEAFF.

The gene calls are TRBV11-2 and TRBJ1-1; 7 bases fit TRBD1. The junction had 7 bases not matched to a gene; V was cut back by 5 bases and J by 7 bases. Germline lookup yields CDR1 SGHAT and CDR2 FQNNGV. This CDR3 has 13 amino acids. The CDR3 DNA reads TGTGCCAGCAGCCCCCGGACAGGTTATGAAGCTTTCTTT. Amino acid sequence: CASSPRTGYEAFF.

The chain combines TRBV10-3 with TRBJ1-4; D gene uncertain. V gave up 4 bases and J gave up 0 bases, with 12 bases separating them. Per the germline V gene, CDR1 is ENHRY and CDR2 is SYGVKD. The CDR3 loop spans 16 amino acids. The CDR3 DNA reads as TGTGCCATCAGTGCGGAACAAGGCTCAACTAATGAAAAACTGTTTTTT. Protein: CAISAEQGSTNEKLFF.

The rearrangement uses TRBV10-1 and TRBJ2-7; D gene ambiguous. V lost 2 bases to trimming and J lost 6 bases, with 5 bases between them. The CDR3 extends over 11 amino acids. Germline V gene sequence: CDR1 WNHNN, CDR2 SYGVQD (reference sequence). The CDR3 spells CASSEGREQYF. The CDR3, as DNA: TGCGCCAGCAGTGAGGGGCGCGAGCAGTACTTC.

The CDR3, as DNA: TGTGCCAGCAAGTGGGGACAGGCCACAGATACGCAGTATTTT. Amino acid sequence: CASKWGQATDTQYF. V and J are TRBV28 and TRBJ2-3; 8 nucleotides match TRBD1. The trim removed 7 bases at V and 2 bases at J, leaving 5 bases unmatched. Per the germline V gene, CDR1 is MDHEN and CDR2 is SYDVKM. The length of the CDR3 is 14 residues.

The chain combines TRBV2 with TRBJ1-4; D is perhaps TRBD1 (5 bases). Deletions cut 8 bases from V and 8 bases from J, with 21 bases between. CDR1 and CDR2 (germline): SNHLY, FYNNEI. The CDR3 has 15 amino acids. CDR3 sequence: CASQPNRGGGEKLFF. CDR3 coding DNA: TGTGCCAGCCAACCCAATAGGGGAGGTGGGGAAAAACTGTTTTTT. Variable domain in full (rest from reference TRBV2 and TRBJ1-4): EPEVTQTPSHQVTQMGQEVILRCVPISNHLYFYWYRQILGQKVEFLVSFYNNEISEKSEIFDDQFSVERPDGSNFTLKIRSTKLEDSAMYFCASQPNRGGGEKLFFGSGTQLSVL.

CDR3 protein: CASSSGTGRTDTQYF. The CDR3 nucleotides are TGTGCCAGCAGCTCCGGGACAGGGCGGACAGATACGCAGTATTTT. The chain combines TRBV7-3 with TRBJ2-3; 9 bases fit TRBD1. Germline trimming cut 4 bases from V and 3 bases from J; bases unmatched to any gene: 5. Germline CDR1 is SGHTA and CDR2 is FQGTGA. The CDR3 consists of 15 residues.

The chain links TRBV4-2 to TRBJ1-5, with unresolved D. Germline V gives CDR1 LGHNA, CDR2 YNFKEQ. The germline V and J ends were trimmed by 4 bases and 2 bases, with 0 bases remaining between them. The CDR3 is made up of 11 amino acids. Here the CDR3 reads CASSRNQPQHF. Here the CDR3 DNA reads TGTGCCAGCAGCCGCAATCAGCCCCAGCATTTT.

The chain links TRBV28 to TRBJ1-1; 8 bases are a match to TRBD1. V lost 8 bases and J lost 8; bases outside the gene matches: 4. This CDR3 has 11 residues. The germline V gene has CDR1 MDHEN and CDR2 SYDVKM. The CDR3 region is CASLHRGEAFF. The CDR3 DNA reads TGTGCCAGCCTCCACAGGGGGGAAGCTTTCTTT.

Of note for this clone: One end of the junction varies from germline; a read error may be responsible. V usage is TRBV7-9 and J usage is TRBJ2-3; no clear D. The CDR3 is 12 amino acids. The germline V gene has CDR1 SEHNR and CDR2 FQNEAQ (reference sequence). The CDR3 protein is CASSADLTDPVF. CDR3 DNA sequence: TGTGCCAGCAGCGCAGATCTGACGGACCCAGTATTT.

The chain uses TRBV5-6 and TRBJ2-5; TRBD2 matches 7 bases. Trimming at V came to 3 bases and at J to 4 bases, leaving 18 bases not matched to a gene. The CDR3 has 18 amino acids. Looked up from germline, CDR1 is SGHDT and CDR2 is YYEEEE. CDR3 nucleotides: TGTGCCAGCAGCTACACCGTTTATAGCGGGTTGGGGGGAGAGACCCAGTACTTC. Residues: CASSYTVYSGLGGETQYF.

The rearrangement uses TRBV28 and TRBJ2-2; 11 nucleotides line up with TRBD2. The V gene's germline CDR1 is MDHEN and CDR2 SYDVKM. This CDR3 contains 17 residues. The ends lost 3 bases at V and 4 bases at J; junction bases unmatched: 7. The CDR3 coding sequence is TGTGCCAGCAGTTTTCTAGCGGGAGGTTCGGGCACCGGGGAGCTGTTTTTT. This sequence encodes CASSFLAGGSGTGELFF. Full variable domain (missing parts from reference TRBV28 and TRBJ2-2): DVKVTQSSRYLVKRTGEKVFLECVQDMDHENMFWYRQDPGLGLRLIYFSYDVKMKEKGDIPEGYSVSREKKERFSLILESASTNQTSMYLCASSFLAGGSGTGELFFGEGSRLTVL.